These T cell receptor beta chains were read from a single sample in a study of T cell responses to AZD1222 COVID-19 vaccine. Profiling relied on immunoSEQ multiplex PCR, and the TCRdb table lists in-frame clones only, not all of them. Here the sample spans about 92,000 clones, about nine tenths being singletons. Specimen: peripheral blood, collected on day 0 of AZD1222 vaccination. The receptors originated from an adult in good health. The CDR3 runs from the conserved cysteine through the conserved F or W. Fields, in order: clone size, CDR3 length, J gene, V gene, D gene, CDR3 DNA, CDR3 protein. A D gene is named only where the DNA matches it firmly. Not all rows give a size; the values are once, few, many and, for expanded clones, a class.

NA,19,TRBJ2-7,TRBV2,TRBD2,TGTGCCAGCAGTACCGATGTTCCGGGACGGACCGTAGCGGGACGCGAGCAGTACTTC,CASSTDVPGRTVAGREQYF
NA,15,TRBJ1-3,TRBV2,NA,TGTGCCAGCAGAACTGGGCGGGGCAGCCGAAACACCATATATTTT,CASRTGRGSRNTIYF
NA,17,TRBJ2-1,TRBV7-2,TRBD2,TGTGCCAGCAGCCTAACTCCTAGCGGACCTCCCTACGATGAGCAGTTCTTC,CASSLTPSGPPYDEQFF
NA,13,TRBJ2-3,TRBV20-1,NA,TGCAGTGCTAGTCAGAGCAGTGCAGATACGCAGTATTTT,CSASQSSADTQYF
NA,11,TRBJ2-7,TRBV28,NA,TGTGCCAGCAGTTGGGGTGACGAGCAGTACTTC,CASSWGDEQYF
NA,14,TRBJ2-7,TRBV30,NA,TGTGCCTGGAGTGTACTATCGGGATCCTACGAGCAGTACTTC,CAWSVLSGSYEQYF
NA,14,TRBJ2-2,TRBV5-8,NA,TGTGCCAGCACCTTGACAGTGAACACCGGGGAGCTGTTTTTT,CASTLTVNTGELFF
NA,12,TRBJ2-7,TRBV5-1,NA,TGCGCCAGCAGCTCGTCCCAATACGAGCAGTACTTC,CASSSSQYEQYF
NA,16,TRBJ1-5,TRBV7-8,TRBD1,TGTGCCAGCAGCTTCAGCGGCAGGGGGGGCGATCAGCCCCAGCATTTT,CASSFSGRGGDQPQHF
NA,13,TRBJ2-7,TRBV30,NA,TGTGCCTTTTCACAGGGGGGGTTCTACGAGCAGTACTTC,CAFSQGGFYEQYF
NA,14,TRBJ1-4,TRBV27,NA,TGTGCCAGCAGGGTCCAGGGGTATAATGAAAAACTGTTTTTT,CASRVQGYNEKLFF
NA,14,TRBJ2-2,TRBV11-2,NA,TGTGCCAGCAGCTTAGCGGTAAACACCGGGGAGCTGTTTTTT,CASSLAVNTGELFF
NA,19,TRBJ2-7,TRBV28,TRBD2,TGTGCCAGCAGTTTATCCCTCGGACTAGCGGGACCTACCGACTACGAGCAGTACTTC,CASSLSLGLAGPTDYEQYF
NA,13,TRBJ2-7,TRBV2,NA,TGTGCCAGCACCAACGACGGTTCCTACGAGCAGTACTTC,CASTNDGSYEQYF
NA,16,TRBJ2-5,TRBV6-5,NA,TGTGCCAGCAGTTACGGGCTGGGCAGGGTGGAAGAGACCCAGTACTTC,CASSYGLGRVEETQYF
NA,16,TRBJ2-5,TRBV5-1,TRBD2,TGCGCCAGCAGCTTGGCCGTAGCGGGAAGTGTGGAGACCCAGTACTTC,CASSLAVAGSVETQYF
NA,13,TRBJ1-5,TRBV6-5,NA,TGTGCCAGCAGCCGCCAGCTCAATCAGCCCCAGCATTTT,CASSRQLNQPQHF
NA,14,TRBJ2-1,TRBV5-1,TRBD1,TGCGCCAGCAGCCTAGACAGGGCCGATGGTGAGCAGTTCTTC,CASSLDRADGEQFF
few,13,TRBJ2-7,TRBV11-1,TRBD1,TGTGCCAGCAGCCGGACAGGGGGCGGGGAGCAGTACTTC,CASSRTGGGEQYF
NA,18,TRBJ1-4,TRBV6-6,TRBD1,TGTGCCAGCAGTCCGGCAGGGGGCGGGGCGAGTTTCGACGAAAAACTGTTTTTT,CASSPAGGGASFDEKLFF
NA,16,TRBJ1-4,TRBV5-6,NA,TGTGCCAGCAGCTTTATGGGTATGGAAGCTAATGAAAAACTGTTTTTT,CASSFMGMEANEKLFF
NA,15,TRBJ2-7,TRBV24-1,TRBD1,TGTGCCACCAGTGATCCGGGACAGGGGGACCACGAGCAGTACTTC,CATSDPGQGDHEQYF
NA,13,TRBJ1-1,TRBV6-1,NA,TGTGCCAGCAGTGAAGGGGGGTACGCTGAAGCTTTCTTT,CASSEGGYAEAFF
NA,16,TRBJ2-6,TRBV2,NA,TGTGCCAGCAGTGAACCTCGGAGCTCTGGGGCCAACGTCCTGACTTTC,CASSEPRSSGANVLTF
NA,13,TRBJ1-5,TRBV19,NA,TGTGCCAGTAGTATTAGGGACAATCAGCCCCAGCATTTT,CASSIRDNQPQHF
NA,15,TRBJ2-2,TRBV7-2,TRBD2,TGTGCCAGCAGCGGACGGGGGGTGAACACCGGGGAGCTGTTTTTT,CASSGRGVNTGELFF
NA,14,TRBJ1-1,TRBV18,NA,TGTGCCAGCTCACCAAACCCGGGTGACACTGAAGCTTTCTTT,CASSPNPGDTEAFF
NA,15,TRBJ1-5,TRBV19,TRBD1,TGTGCCAGTAGTACGGGGACAGGGGGCAATCAGCCCCAGCATTTT,CASSTGTGGNQPQHF
few,15,TRBJ1-2,TRBV28,TRBD1,TGTGCCAGCAGTTCCACAGGGACAGCTAACTATGGCTACACCTTC,CASSSTGTANYGYTF
NA,16,TRBJ1-1,TRBV10-3,TRBD1,TGTGCCATCAGTGAGTCTGCCAGGGGGATGAACACTGAAGCTTTCTTT,CAISESARGMNTEAFF
NA,12,TRBJ1-2,TRBV19,NA,TGTGCCAGTAGTGAGAAAACGGTTGGCTACACCTTC,CASSEKTVGYTF
NA,16,TRBJ2-1,TRBV5-1,NA,TGCGCCAGCAGCTTTACTTCAGGGAACTTTAACAATGAGCAGTTCTTC,CASSFTSGNFNNEQFF
NA,18,TRBJ1-5,TRBV6-2/TRBV6-3,NA,TGTGCCAGCAGTTACTCGATAGTACTGGGGATGAGCAATCAGCCCCAGCATTTT,CASSYSIVLGMSNQPQHF
NA,18,TRBJ1-5,TRBV6-1,NA,TGTGCCAGCAGTGAAAGAGACCCCAGGTGGAATAGCAATCAGCCCCAGCATTTT,CASSERDPRWNSNQPQHF
once,13,TRBJ2-3,TRBV5-1,NA,TGCGCCAGCAGCTTGACCTGGGCAGATACGCAGTATTTT,CASSLTWADTQYF
NA,11,TRBJ1-1,TRBV18,NA,TGTGCCAGCTCACCGAACACTGAAGCTTTCTTT,CASSPNTEAFF
NA,11,TRBJ1-1,TRBV6-5,NA,TGTGCCGGGGGCCCGAACACTGAAGCTTTCTTT,CAGGPNTEAFF
NA,15,TRBJ1-1,TRBV15,NA,TGTGCCACCAGCAGAGATTCAGGTTCGAACACTGAAGCTTTCTTT,CATSRDSGSNTEAFF
NA,14,TRBJ1-4,TRBV7-9,TRBD1,TGTGCCAGCAGCTTAGCCGGACAGGGTGAAAAACTGTTTTTT,CASSLAGQGEKLFF
NA,13,TRBJ1-2,TRBV19,NA,TGTGCCAGTAGTAAAAGGGGGGACTATGGCTACACCTTC,CASSKRGDYGYTF
NA,14,TRBJ2-2,TRBV7-3,NA,TGTGCCAGCAGAACAAGCAACCGGGGCGGGGAGCTGTTTTTT,CASRTSNRGGELFF
NA,17,TRBJ2-6,TRBV6-2/TRBV6-3,TRBD2,TGTGCCAGCAGTTCACGGGAGGGCCTAGGTGGGGCCAACGTCCTGACTTTC,CASSSREGLGGANVLTF
NA,15,TRBJ2-1,TRBV24-1,TRBD2,TGTGCCACCAGCGGGACTAGCGGGGCCTACAATGAGCAGTTCTTC,CATSGTSGAYNEQFF
NA,13,TRBJ1-1,TRBV9,NA,TGTGCCAGCAGCGTAGTGGAGGGAGGTGAAGCTTTCTTT,CASSVVEGGEAFF
NA,14,TRBJ2-3,TRBV5-1,NA,TGCGCCAGCACCTTGGGCGGGCGCACAGATACGCAGTATTTT,CASTLGGRTDTQYF
NA,16,TRBJ1-5,TRBV21-1,NA,TGTGCCAGCAGCAAATCTTGTCATCGGGGAATCGACCCCCAGCATTTT,CASSKSCHRGIDPQHF
NA,12,TRBJ1-1,TRBV7-9,NA,TGTGCCAGCAGCGAGGACAACACTGAAGCTTTCTTT,CASSEDNTEAFF
NA,11,TRBJ1-4,TRBV12-3/TRBV12-4,NA,TGTGCCAGCAGTTTATATGAAAAACTGTTTTTT,CASSLYEKLFF